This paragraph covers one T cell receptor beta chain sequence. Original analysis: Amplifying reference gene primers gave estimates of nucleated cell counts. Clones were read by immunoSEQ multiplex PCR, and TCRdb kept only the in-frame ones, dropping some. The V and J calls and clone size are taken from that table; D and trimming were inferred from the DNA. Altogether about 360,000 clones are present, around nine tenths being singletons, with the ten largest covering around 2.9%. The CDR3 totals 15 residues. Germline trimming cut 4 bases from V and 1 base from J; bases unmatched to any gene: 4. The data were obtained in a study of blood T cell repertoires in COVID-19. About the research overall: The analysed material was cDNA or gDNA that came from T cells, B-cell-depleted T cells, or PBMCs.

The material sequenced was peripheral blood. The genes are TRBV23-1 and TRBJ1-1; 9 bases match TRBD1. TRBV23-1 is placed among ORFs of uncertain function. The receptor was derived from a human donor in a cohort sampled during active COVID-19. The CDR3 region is CASSPPDRGNTEAFF. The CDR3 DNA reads TGCGCCAGCAGTCCCCCGGACAGGGGGAACACTGAAGCTTTCTTT.